This T cell receptor (beta chain) was recorded in a study of response to subunit inactivated influenza vaccine. One entry per CDR3 protein results from TCRdb running MiXCR on the RT-PCR reads. The sample yields roughly 760,000 distinct CDR3 sequences, 21% seen once. This CDR3 is built from 14 residues. Germline V gene lookup returns CDR1 LGHNA and CDR2 YSLEER. The V gene lost 0 bases and the J gene lost 10 bases, with 10 bases spanning the gap. The chain combines TRBV4-3 with TRBJ1-6; D remains ambiguous. This receptor was obtained from a man in his fifties who received an inactivated influenza vaccine. Sequencing used PBMCs from blood, obtained around 5 days after vaccination. CDR3 amino acids: CASSQDHQVSPLHF. DNA for the CDR3: TGCGCCAGCAGCCAAGATCATCAGGTATCACCCCTCCACTTT.